This TCR beta chain emerged from a study of blood T cell repertoires in COVID-19 (dated by TCRdb to about 2020). About the investigation overall: The collaborator samples originated in the United States, Italy and Spain and spanned the acute and convalescent phases of COVID-19. The prospective study material was composed of cDNA or gDNA derived from T cells, B-cell-depleted T cells, or PBMCs. A de-identified subject ID, COVID-19 status, age in years and sex were almost always included in the sample metadata. The samples were drawn from the first 160 participants of the ongoing ImmuneRACE study and from 950 to 1,500 subjects provided by 6 global collaborators. Where available, HLA class I and class II types were taken from metadata supplied by the sample provider and were not determined by assay-based typing. The repertoires were released in a freely available public database meant as a resource for research on the immune response to SARS-CoV-2. Deeply sampled blood TCRbeta repertoires from subjects exposed to, actively infected with, or recovered from COVID-19 were included in the dataset.

With regard to this clone: No cognate antigen has been identified for it. No clone much larger than this one lies a single base away; base qualities are absent.

Via the germline V gene, CDR1 is LGHNA and CDR2 YNFKEQ. The CDR3 runs 21 residues from the cysteine to the phenylalanine. Of the read, only the CDR3 DNA is kept; its 63 bases are in frame from base 1. Trimming accounts for 0 bases at V and 0 bases at J, while the number of junction bases matched to no gene is 12. The immunoSEQ Assay, a bias-controlled multiplex PCR, was used to amplify TCRbeta CDR3 regions from genomic DNA. The study's own analysis went as follows. Nucleated cell counts per sample were estimated from amplification of reference gene primers within the assay. Sequence reads were collapsed and filtered to measure the absolute abundance of every unique TCRbeta CDR3 rearrangement. For each sample, productive Simpson clonality was calculated by taking the square root of Simpson's diversity index across productive rearrangements. Here the immuneACCESS table is served through TCRdb, limited to in-frame sequences with V and J called. Missing clones are a known gap in these copies; in checked studies unresolved V genes cover under half, and the rest lacks a known reason. The DNA was the basis for D and trimming; V, J and clone size are from that table. Within this sample are some 330,000 clones, with around 86% of them counted one time only. Jointly, the top ten make up approximately 5.4% of the sample.

In the prospective study, participants were about 18 to 89 years old, resided in about two dozen geographic areas of the United States, and were enrolled through a virtual design. Cohort assignment in the prospective study relied on participant-reported clinical history from a screening survey and a study questionnaire. ImmuneRACE Cohort 3 recovered participants were defined by two consecutive negative NP/OP PCR tests, healthcare professional clearance, or symptom resolution. In the prospective study, mobile phlebotomists collected whole blood, serum and a nasopharyngeal or oropharyngeal swab from each participant. Over a roughly two-month period, participants in the prospective study had the option of providing additional blood draws and questionnaires. Before DNA extraction, blood samples from the prospective study were shipped at room temperature or frozen. What the authors observed across the whole study: How much clinical and demographic metadata was included differed by source and by participant, and the metadata was provided uncurated.

The origin of this receptor is a woman aged 50 to 60 who had recovered from COVID-19. Sample: PBMCs or T cells enriched from blood (not recorded which). This chain joins TRBV4-2 to TRBJ2-3, and TRBD2 aligns with 13 junction nucleotides. The CDR3 region has the sequence CASSQEGGRTSGRSSTDTQYF. In nucleotides, the sequence is TGTGCCAGCAGCCAAGAGGGGGGGAGGACTAGCGGGAGATCTAGCACAGATACGCAGTATTTT.